The subject of this entry is one T cell receptor beta chain. It lacks a known antigen. No base quality information exists; no much larger clone differs at one position. The data belong to a study of blood T cell repertoires in COVID-19 (dated by TCRdb to 2018 to 2020). Turning to the overall study: The collaborator samples originated in the United States, Italy and Spain and spanned the acute and convalescent phases of COVID-19. The prospective study material was composed of cDNA or gDNA derived from T cells, B-cell-depleted T cells, or PBMCs. Subjects who had been exposed to COVID-19, were actively infected with it, or had recovered from it provided the deeply sampled blood TCRbeta repertoires that made up the dataset. The repertoires were released in a freely available public database intended as a resource for research on the immune response to SARS-CoV-2. The samples were drawn from the first 160 participants of the ongoing ImmuneRACE study and from some 1,300 subjects provided by 6 global collaborators. Nearly every sample came with metadata listing a de-identified subject ID, COVID-19 status, age in years and sex. Where HLA class I and class II types were available, the types were taken from metadata supplied by the sample provider, not from assay-based typing.

Each collaborating institution followed its own protocols to collect whole blood in K2EDTA tubes. For TCRbeta analysis, collaborators shipped samples in one of three forms: frozen whole blood, isolated PBMCs, or DNA extracted from either of those sample types. TCRbeta CDR3 regions were amplified from genomic DNA by means of the immunoSEQ Assay, a bias-controlled multiplex PCR. In the original analysis: Within the assay, amplification of reference gene primers was used to estimate how many nucleated cells each sample contained. To quantify the absolute abundance of each unique TCRbeta CDR3 rearrangement, sequence reads were collapsed and filtered. For each sample, productive Simpson clonality was calculated by taking the square root of Simpson's diversity index across productive rearrangements. Not all clones reach the TCRdb copy of this immuneACCESS table, which keeps in-frame sequences only. Checked studies attribute under half of the gap to unresolved V genes and leave the rest unexplained. That table furnishes V, J and clone size, whereas the DNA furnished D and trimming. This sample has approximately 240,000 clones in its table, and 70% to 90% of those were observed once. More than 4% of the sample comes from the top ten.

The study at large found these results: The quantity of clinical and demographic metadata differed by source and by participant and was supplied without curation.

The CDR3 starts with the cysteine, ends with the phenylalanine, and has 12 residues. Here the CDR3 DNA is all that survives: 36 bases in frame from base 1. V and J lose 5 bases and 1 base, and a span of 6 bases separates them. CDR1 and CDR2, looked up from the germline V gene, are SGDLS and YYNGEE. The receptor was derived from a man aged 50 or older with acute or convalescent COVID-19. The sequencing sample was made of peripheral blood. The rearrangement joined TRBV9 to TRBJ1-1, with no reliable assignment of the D segment. CDR3 protein: CASSSWNTEAFF. At the DNA level, the sequence is TGTGCCAGCAGTTCATGGAACACTGAAGCTTTCTTT.